The 30 T cell receptor beta chains reported below all come from one sample, sequenced in a study of shared clonotypes between healthy human individuals. The table came from immunoSEQ multiplex PCR; TCRdb's copy has only in-frame clones and leaves some out. Of 2 million to 2.5 million clones in the sample, under 95% are singletons; the top ten hold approximately 0.4%. Source material: naive CD4+ T cells from PBMCs. Specified subset: CD45RA+ positively selected. These receptors all stem from a man aged 18-30 years in good health. Some clones in this sample may be carry-over from other donors' samples.

On this clone itself: This sample includes further DNA sequences coding for the same CDR3. This rearrangement joins TRBV27 to TRBJ1-1, with D tentatively TRBD1 (6 bases). The germline V gene encodes CDR1 MNHEY and CDR2 SMNVEV (reference sequence). This CDR3 contains 13 residues. V lost 3 bases to trimming and J lost 4 bases, with 9 bases between them. The CDR3 DNA reads TGTGCCAGCAGTTTTACAGGGCGCACTGAAGCTTTCTTT. Its translation is CASSFTGRTEAFF.

This chain uses TRBV6-5 with TRBJ2-5; 7 nucleotides line up with TRBD2. V dropped 5 bases and J dropped 2; count of bases not matched to a gene: 8. This CDR3 comprises 15 residues. CDR1 and CDR2 (germline): MNHEY, SVGAGI. Written as DNA, the CDR3 is TGTGCCAGCAGTCGCACCGCTAGCGGACAAGAGACCCAGTACTTC. It is translated as CASSRTASGQETQYF.

The CDR3 loop is CASSLSWRRTYNEQFF. The CDR3 DNA sequence: TGTGCCAGCAGTTTATCGTGGCGGAGGACCTACAATGAGCAGTTCTTC. This chain uses TRBV27 with TRBJ2-1; D is possibly TRBD2 (5 bases). The germline gives CDR1 MNHEY, CDR2 SMNVEV (reference sequence). Trimming removed 0 bases at V and 2 bases at J, with 11 bases between. The CDR3 covers 16 residues.

The gene calls are TRBV5-1 and TRBJ2-1; D not resolved. Trimming cost V 4 bases and J 4 bases, with 24 bases left between them. The CDR3 consists of 18 residues. The germline gives CDR1 SGHRS, CDR2 YFSETQ. DNA of the CDR3: TGCGCCAGCAGCCTCACCCGGAACGAGCGTTCTTCATACAATGAGCAGTTCTTC. Translation: CASSLTRNERSSYNEQFF.

The chain carries TRBV9 and TRBJ2-1; 9 positions agree with TRBD1. Germline lookup yields CDR1 SGDLS and CDR2 YYNGEE. V trimming: 3 bases; J trimming: 6 bases; junction bases outside the gene matches: 7. The CDR3 covers 15 residues. The CDR3 DNA follows: TGTGCCAGCAGCGAATATCCGGGACAGGGCAATGAGCAGTTCTTC. Translation: CASSEYPGQGNEQFF.

This chain uses TRBV5-4 with TRBJ2-5, with D possibly being TRBD1 or TRBD2 (5 bases each). The germline gives CDR1 SGHNT, CDR2 YYREEE (reference sequence). The CDR3 contains 15 residues. V lost 0 bases and J lost 2, with 11 bases in between. CDR3 DNA sequence: TGTGCCAGCAGCTTGGGGCAGTGGGGGCAAGAGACCCAGTACTTC. Translating gives CASSLGQWGQETQYF.

The V call is TRBV5-6, the J call TRBJ2-4, with 7 bases fitting TRBD1. CDR1 and CDR2 (germline): SGHDT, YYEEEE. This CDR3 has 15 amino acids. V shed 4 bases, J shed 8 bases, and the junction held 12 bases outside the gene matches. CDR3 residues: CASSTTNRGTHIQYF. DNA of the CDR3: TGTGCCAGCAGCACGACCAACAGGGGTACGCACATTCAGTACTTC.

This rearrangement joins TRBV28 to TRBJ1-1, with 9 bases identical to TRBD1. The germline V gene has CDR1 MDHEN and CDR2 SYDVKM. J gave up 5 bases and V 6 bases, and 7 bases lay outside the gene matches. The CDR3 is 14 amino acids. CDR3 protein: CASSFGTGRTEAFF. CDR3 in DNA: TGTGCCAGCAGCTTTGGGACAGGGAGGACTGAAGCTTTCTTT.

V usage is TRBV18 and J usage is TRBJ2-3, with D perhaps assigned TRBD1 or TRBD2 (7 bases each). The V end was cut by 2 bases, the J end by 2 bases, with 20 bases between. Germline V gene sequence: CDR1 KGHSH, CDR2 LQKENI. This CDR3 has 18 residues. The DNA of the CDR3 is TGTGCCAGCTCACCAACCTTCGGACTAGAGGGGGCCACAGATACGCAGTATTTT. It specifies CASSPTFGLEGATDTQYF.

The chain recombines TRBV11-3 with TRBJ2-7; D is uncertain. The germline CDR1 and CDR2 sequences are SGHNT and YENEEA. V lost 6 bases, J lost 0 bases, and 12 bases lay in between. The CDR3 is made up of 14 amino acids. The CDR3 is CASSPDMASYEQYF. The CDR3 DNA sequence: TGTGCCAGCAGTCCCGATATGGCCTCCTACGAGCAGTACTTC. Using reference TRBV11-3 and TRBJ2-7 for the parts outside the CDR3, the full variable domain is EAGVVQSPRYKIIEKKQPVAFWCNPISGHNTLYWYLQNLGQGPELLIRYENEEAVDDSQLPKDRFSAERLKGVDSTLKIQPAELGDSAVYLCASSPDMASYEQYFGPGTRLTVT.

The chain is built from TRBV2 and TRBJ2-7; D unclear. V was clipped by 7 bases and J by 2 bases, with 15 bases between them. This CDR3 is built from 14 residues. Germline lookup yields CDR1 SNHLY and CDR2 FYNNEI. CDR3 amino acids: CASKEGLPTYEQYF. The CDR3 region has the DNA TGTGCCAGCAAGGAAGGGCTCCCCACCTACGAGCAGTACTTC.

In the case of this clone: Other DNA sequences in the same sample also yield this CDR3. This sequence joins TRBV5-1 and TRBJ2-3; TRBD2 agrees at 7 bases. The CDR3 totals 15 residues. The V gene's germline CDR1 is SGHRS and CDR2 YFSETQ. J lost 4 bases, V lost 0 bases, and 5 bases had no gene match. The CDR3 region has the DNA TGCGCCAGCAGCTTGGGAGGGAGGGCCGCAGATACGCAGTATTTT. Encoded protein: CASSLGGRAADTQYF.

A note on this clone: This specimen includes other DNA sequences encoding the same CDR3. This rearrangement joins TRBV5-1 to TRBJ2-3; no clear D gene. With 0 bases removed from V and 1 base from J, the gap between germline ends came to 6 bases. From germline, CDR1 is SGHRS and CDR2 YFSETQ. This CDR3 region has 14 residues. CDR3 amino acids: CASSLEGRTDTQYF. The CDR3 coding sequence is TGCGCCAGCAGCTTGGAGGGTCGCACAGATACGCAGTATTTT.

This chain uses TRBV5-8 with TRBJ1-4; 8 bases are shared with TRBD1. This CDR3 spans 15 amino acids. V lost 0 bases to trimming and J lost 8 bases; unmatched junction nucleotides: 6. Germline CDR1 and CDR2: SGHTS and YDEGEE. The CDR3 protein is CASSLGQGLGEKLFF. CDR3 sequence (DNA): TGTGCCAGCAGCTTGGGACAGGGGCTGGGGGAAAAACTGTTTTTT.

The chain recombines TRBV6-1 with TRBJ2-7, with 9 bases matching TRBD2. With V trimmed by 6 bases and J by 5 bases, 5 bases remained unmatched. This CDR3 has 13 amino acids. CDR1 and CDR2 (germline): MNHNS, SASEGT. The CDR3 coding sequence is TGTGCCAGCAGGGTAGCGGGAGCGGACGAGCAGTACTTC. This gives the protein CASRVAGADEQYF.

The chain joins TRBV7-3 to TRBJ2-2; possibly TRBD1 for D (5 bases). This CDR3 is 16 amino acids long. Trimming stripped 2 bases from V and 2 bases from J, with 12 bases between. The germline V gene has CDR1 SGHTA and CDR2 FQGTGA. CDR3: CASSLQVTVNTGELFF. CDR3 coding DNA: TGTGCCAGCAGCTTACAAGTGACAGTTAACACCGGGGAGCTGTTTTTT.

The rearrangement uses TRBV6-5 and TRBJ2-4, with D perhaps assigned TRBD1 or TRBD2 (5 bases each). Per germline, CDR1 MNHEY and CDR2 SVGAGI. V was shortened by 1 base and J by 4 bases, with 11 bases between the two germline ends. This CDR3 has 15 amino acids. The CDR3 nucleotides read TGTGCCAGCAGTTACTATGCGAGGGGAAAAAACATTCAGTACTTC. It yields the protein CASSYYARGKNIQYF.

This rearrangement joins TRBV5-6 to TRBJ2-5; weak D call: TRBD2 (6 bases). V lost 5 bases to trimming and J lost 5 bases, with 13 bases between them. Germline V gene data show CDR1 as SGHDT and CDR2 as YYEEEE. The CDR3 length is 13 residues. The CDR3 DNA sequence: TGTGCCAGCAGGGAATATAGCGGCGAGACCCAGTACTTC. It codes for CASREYSGETQYF.

The count of this clone is one. Other DNA sequences from this sample encode an identical CDR3 as well. The V call is TRBV5-1, the J call TRBJ2-3; D is undetermined. V was pared by 0 bases and J by 2 bases, with 7 bases between. This CDR3 is built from 14 residues. Germline V gene sequence: CDR1 SGHRS, CDR2 YFSETQ. The DNA for the CDR3 is TGCGCCAGCAGCTTGGCTCCCGTCACAGATACGCAGTATTTT. As protein: CASSLAPVTDTQYF.

As concerns this clone: Other DNA sequences from this sample encode an identical CDR3 as well. The V call is TRBV20-1, the J call TRBJ2-7; D gene uncertain. V was pared by 3 bases and J by 7 bases, with 7 bases between. This CDR3 is built from 10 residues. The V gene's germline CDR1 is DFQATT and CDR2 SNEGSKA (reference sequence). In DNA form, the CDR3 reads TGCAGTGCTAGCCCCCGGGAGCAGTACTTC. It is translated as CSASPREQYF.

Concerning this clone itself: Other DNA sequences in the sample encode the same CDR3. This chain uses TRBV5-4 with TRBJ2-3, with 10 bases fitting TRBD2. After removal of 0 bases from V and 1 base from J, the junction contained 2 bases not matched to a gene. From germline, CDR1 is SGHNT and CDR2 YYREEE (reference sequence). The CDR3 is 16 amino acids. In nucleotides, the CDR3 is TGTGCCAGCAGCTTGGCAGCGGGAGGGGGCACAGATACGCAGTATTTT. Translated, it gives CASSLAAGGGTDTQYF.

This chain uses TRBV28 with TRBJ1-2; D gene uncertain. There are 12 residues in the CDR3. V lost 9 bases and J lost 2, with 10 bases in between. The germline V gene encodes CDR1 MDHEN and CDR2 SYDVKM. CDR3 coding DNA: TGTGCCAGTGAGTTTCGAAACTATGGCTACACCTTC. This encodes CASEFRNYGYTF.

The chain couples TRBV28 to TRBJ1-1; D is unclear. The V gene's germline CDR1 is MDHEN and CDR2 SYDVKM. The CDR3 runs to 14 residues. Trimming shortened V by 10 bases and J by 1 base, and 16 bases separated the two germline ends. The CDR3 loop reads CATQSSGKNTEAFF. The CDR3 nucleotides are TGTGCCACCCAAAGTAGCGGGAAGAACACTGAAGCTTTCTTT. Filled out from reference TRBV28 and TRBJ1-1, the complete variable domain reads DVKVTQSSRYLVKRTGEKVFLECVQDMDHENMFWYRQDPGLGLRLIYFSYDVKMKEKGDIPEGYSVSREKKERFSLILESASTNQTSMYLCATQSSGKNTEAFFGQGTRLTVV.

The chain is built from TRBV6-5 and TRBJ2-1; no clear D gene. Germline lookup yields CDR1 MNHEY and CDR2 SVGAGI. There are 15 residues in the CDR3. Trimming pared 2 bases from V and 10 bases from J, leaving 18 bases between. CDR3 amino acids: CASSYDSREIWEQFF. The CDR3, as DNA: TGTGCCAGCAGTTACGACTCAAGGGAAATCTGGGAGCAGTTCTTC.

J is TRBJ1-4 and V is TRBV28; the D gene is possibly TRBD1 (6 bases). The CDR3 has 14 residues. The germline CDR1 and CDR2 sequences are MDHEN and SYDVKM. The V end lost 4 bases, the J end lost 8 bases, and 14 bases lay between the germline ends. CDR3 region: CASSYREGEEKLFF. The CDR3 DNA is TGTGCCAGCAGTTACAGGGAGGGAGAGGAAAAACTGTTTTTT.

This rearrangement joins TRBV25-1 to TRBJ2-7; D could derive from TRBD1 or TRBD2 (6 bases each). Germline CDR1 reads MGHDK; CDR2 reads SYGVNS. This CDR3 is built from 15 residues. V lost 2 bases and J 2 bases, leaving 13 bases between the germline ends. This chain's CDR3 is CASSEPGARAYEQYF. The CDR3 DNA follows: TGTGCCAGCAGTGAACCGGGGGCTCGGGCCTACGAGCAGTACTTC.

The chain joins TRBV6-5 to TRBJ1-2, with D tentatively TRBD1 (5 bases). V lost 6 bases and J lost 5, with 19 bases in between. The CDR3 has 15 residues. Germline lookup yields CDR1 MNHEY and CDR2 SVGAGI. The CDR3 nucleotides read TGTGCCAGCAGCCACGCTAGGGGCTTACGGTATGGCTACACCTTC. Residues: CASSHARGLRYGYTF.

This chain uses TRBV10-3 with TRBJ2-7; TRBD2 might be the D (5 bases). CDR1 ENHRY and CDR2 SYGVKD come from the germline V gene. The V end lost 4 bases, the J end lost 7 bases, and 20 bases lay between the germline ends. The CDR3 totals 15 residues. The CDR3 loop reads CAISGRRQRVSEQYF. The CDR3 DNA reads TGTGCCATCAGTGGGAGGCGGCAACGGGTGAGTGAGCAGTACTTC.

This clone was counted a few times. Distinct nucleotide sequences in the sample also encode this CDR3. The V gene is TRBV7-3, the J gene TRBJ1-1; no firm D call. The V gene lost 2 bases and the J gene lost 0 bases, with 4 bases spanning the gap. CDR1 is SGHTA, CDR2 FQGTGA, per germline. The length of the CDR3 is 13 residues. The CDR3 loop reads CASSLLVNTEAFF. DNA for the CDR3: TGTGCCAGCAGCTTACTGGTGAACACTGAAGCTTTCTTT.

The CDR3 DNA reads TGTGCCAGTAGTGGAGGAGTAGCGGGGAGGGGTGAGCAGTTCTTC. Protein product: CASSGGVAGRGEQFF. The V call is TRBV19, the J call TRBJ2-1; 8 positions agree with TRBD2. This CDR3 is 15 amino acids long. Germline lookup yields CDR1 LNHDA and CDR2 SQIVND (reference sequence). J gave up 9 bases and V 5 bases, and 12 bases lay outside the gene matches.